This T cell receptor beta chain was recovered during a study of T cells in Graves' hyperthyroidism and ophthalmopathy. Germline V gives CDR1 SNHLY, CDR2 FYNNEI. The CDR3 is made up of 16 amino acids. The study based diagnoses on clinical symptoms, serum thyroxine and TRAb, thyroid ultrasound and orbital computed tomography. With respect to this clonotype: Antigen specificity is unknown. Given a much more abundant clone one base away, this may be a read error.

The investigators amplified TCR beta CDR3 regions from RNA transcripts. HTBI primers drove first-round RT-PCR of the TCR CDR3. MiXCR was run by TCRdb on the multiplex PCR reads, yielding one entry per CDR3 protein. The sample records 660,000 or so distinct CDR3 sequences, nearly 45% being singletons. Whole-study results and caveats: Blood also contained most expanded thyroid clonotypes above 0.001. Model predictions of ophthalmopathy came a median 6.5 months before onset.

This clonotype originated in an adult man with Graves' disease, either hyperthyroidism or ophthalmopathy (not recorded which). Sequencing was carried out using peripheral blood or thyroid tissue (not recorded which). V is TRBV2 and J is TRBJ1-6, with 8 bases that match TRBD1. CDR3 nucleotides: TGTGCCGGCAGTCAACTGGACAGGGTTCTAAATTCACCCCTCCACTTT. As protein: CAGSQLDRVLNSPLHF. The full variable domain, rest sourced from reference TRBV2 and TRBJ1-6, is EPEVTQTPSHQVTQMGQEVILRCVPISNHLYFYWYRQILGQKVEFLVSFYNNEISEKSEIFDDQFSVERPDGSNFTLKIRSTKLEDSAMYFCAGSQLDRVLNSPLHFGNGTRLTVT.